This note documents a single T cell receptor (beta chain) sequence. The sample is drawn from a study of technical replicates of blood from a handful of donors. V shed 5 bases and J 6 bases; nucleotides not matched to a gene: 15. Germline V gene data show CDR1 as MGHDK and CDR2 as SYGVNS. The CDR3 is 16 residues long. Produced via immunoSEQ multiplex PCR; TCRdb's table is partial and in-frame only. The sample lists 100,000 or so clones; 96% were seen once. The clonotype comes from a human donor in good health. The source material was T cells isolated from PBMCs. The V and J genes are TRBV25-1 and TRBJ2-7, with 8 positions matching TRBD1. In DNA form, the CDR3 reads TGTGCCAGCAGTCCCACACGGACAGGGCCTCTGGGCGAGCAGTACTTC. Translated, it gives CASSPTRTGPLGEQYF.